This T cell receptor (beta chain) emerged from a study of blood T cells in healthy people across ages. In this sample, this clonotype turned up many times. The V end lost 1 base, the J end lost 11 bases, and 18 bases lay between the germline ends. Germline V gives CDR1 DFQATT, CDR2 SNEGSKA (reference sequence). The CDR3 runs 14 residues. A second 7 to 11 cycle PCR used barcoded and J-beta primers. TCRdb recomputed calls from the 5' RACE reads with MiXCR, one row per CDR3 protein. This sample yields 1.5 million to 2 million distinct CDR3 sequences, of which 28% are seen a single time; 7.7% belongs to the top ten.

Sequenced material: blood. The chain couples TRBV20-1 to TRBJ2-1; D remains unclear. The clonotype comes from a woman in her 30s in good health. The CDR3 nucleotides are TGCAGTGCTAGAGGGGCCGGAAGGGCCAAGAAGCAGTTCTTC. Encoded protein: CSARGAGRAKKQFF.